One and the same sample provided the 11 T cell receptor beta chains below, sequenced in a study of control samples from healthy donors and cancer patients. The assay was immunoSEQ multiplex PCR, and TCRdb's table has in-frame clones only and misses some. The sample contains roughly 70,000 clones, over 75% of which appear only once. Sample: blood. The source is a man between 50 and 59 years old in good health.

V usage is TRBV7-2 and J usage is TRBJ2-7, with D unclear. Trimming pared 5 bases from V and 2 bases from J, leaving 16 bases between. Germline V gene sequence: CDR1 SGHTA, CDR2 FQGNSA. The CDR3 spans 15 residues. The CDR3 DNA reads as TGTGCCAGCAGCCCCCAGATCGACCGTACCTACGAGCAGTACTTC. Translated: CASSPQIDRTYEQYF.

CDR3 amino acids: CASSNRDVSYNEQFF. CDR3 nucleotides: TGTGCCAGTAGTAACCGGGACGTCTCCTACAATGAGCAGTTCTTC. V is TRBV19 and J is TRBJ2-1; D may be TRBD1 or TRBD2 (5 bases each). The CDR3 totals 15 residues. Germline lookup yields CDR1 LNHDA and CDR2 SQIVND (reference sequence). The V gene lost 4 bases and the J gene lost 0 bases, with 10 bases spanning the gap.

In the case of this clone: Other DNA sequences in this sample translate to the same CDR3. CDR3 in DNA: TGCGCCAGCAGCCAAGGGGTTGGTGAAAAACTGTTTTTT. This sequence encodes CASSQGVGEKLFF. V and J are TRBV4-1 and TRBJ1-4; D unresolved. The V end lost 1 base, the J end lost 7 bases, and 7 bases lay between the germline ends. Germline values: CDR1 MGHRA, CDR2 YSYEKL. The CDR3 is 13 amino acids.

V and J are TRBV6-4 and TRBJ1-2, with TRBD1 as a possible D gene (5 bases). From germline, CDR1 is MRHNA and CDR2 SNTAGT. CDR3 length: 17 amino acids. Trimming cost V 5 bases and J 4 bases, with 23 bases left between them. Here the CDR3 DNA reads TGTGCCAGCAGTCCGTTCGAAGGGGCCGCAGTATTCTATGGCTACACCTTC. Its protein product is CASSPFEGAAVFYGYTF.

The V and J genes are TRBV24-1 and TRBJ2-1; TRBD1 matches at 9 bases. Germline trimming cut 3 bases from V and 4 bases from J; bases unmatched to any gene: 6. The CDR3 length is 16 residues. In germline, CDR1 is KGHDR, CDR2 SFDVKD. This CDR3 is CATSDPGTGHYNEQFF. The CDR3 DNA reads TGTGCCACCAGTGATCCCGGGACAGGGCATTACAATGAGCAGTTCTTC.

The chain recombines TRBV6-5 with TRBJ1-2, with no clear D. The CDR3 totals 11 residues. V gave up 5 bases and J gave up 2 bases, with 3 bases separating them. Germline V gene data show CDR1 as MNHEY and CDR2 as SVGAGI. The CDR3 sequence: CASSNNYGYTF. The CDR3 region has the DNA TGTGCCAGCAGTAACAACTATGGCTACACCTTC.

The V gene is TRBV7-3, the J gene TRBJ2-3; D might be TRBD2 (6 bases). Germline V lookup: CDR1 SGHTA, CDR2 FQGTGA. The CDR3 loop spans 15 amino acids. Trimming removed 5 bases from V and 0 bases from J, with 12 bases in between. This CDR3 reads CASSRWGVSTDTQYF. The DNA for the CDR3 is TGTGCCAGCAGCCGATGGGGGGTAAGCACAGATACGCAGTATTTT.

The chain has TRBV11-3 and TRBJ1-2, with 9 bases aligning to TRBD1. J lost 5 bases, V lost 0 bases, and 10 bases had no gene match. This CDR3 spans 17 amino acids. Germline V gives CDR1 SGHNT, CDR2 YENEEA. The DNA for the CDR3 is TGTGCCAGCAGCTTAGATAATGCGGGACAGGGAGCGTATGGCTACACCTTC. This codes for CASSLDNAGQGAYGYTF.

V gene TRBV7-9 combines with J gene TRBJ1-2; the match to TRBD1 covers 7 bases. The CDR3 spans 14 residues. The V gene end was trimmed by 4 bases and the J gene end by 8 bases; junction bases not matched to a gene: 10. CDR1 is SEHNR and CDR2 is FQNEAQ in the germline V gene (reference sequence). For the CDR3, the DNA is TGTGCCAGCAGCTCCCTGACAGGGAGAGGAGGCTACACCTTC. This codes for CASSSLTGRGGYTF.

This clone was detected once. The genes are TRBV3-1 (or the pseudogene TRBV3-2) and TRBJ1-6, with 9 bases matching TRBD1. The germline V gene encodes CDR1 LGHDT and CDR2 YNNKEL (reference sequence). V gave up 3 bases and J gave up 7 bases; unmatched junction bases: 1. The CDR3 loop spans 14 amino acids. The CDR3 loop is CASSHTGGNSPLHF. The CDR3, as DNA: TGTGCCAGCAGCCACACAGGGGGCAATTCACCCCTCCACTTT.

The genes are TRBV19 and TRBJ2-7; 9 positions match TRBD1. Germline values: CDR1 LNHDA, CDR2 SQIVND (reference sequence). CDR3 length: 15 residues. Trimming took 6 bases from V and 5 from J; bases not matched to a gene: 11. DNA for the CDR3: TGTGCCAGTAGGCGCCCTGGGACAGGGTTTAACGAGCAGTACTTC. Protein product: CASRRPGTGFNEQYF.